What follows describes a single T cell receptor (beta chain). Its antigen is as yet unknown. The PCR used 60 Vbeta and 13 Jbeta primers. The data were produced by immunoSEQ multiplex PCR, yet TCRdb's version contains in-frame clones alone and is incomplete. The sample shows some 200,000 clones, about 85% of them seen only once. The sample originates from a study of cytomegalovirus exposure and HLA in healthy donors. Study conclusions and caveats: In most subjects, TCR beta sequences reportedly gave accurate predictions of HLA-A and HLA-B alleles. Most TCR sequences showed up rarely, but some public TCRs showed up in many donors.

Between the trimmed V and J ends, which lost 0 bases and 3 bases, there was a span of 11 bases. The CDR3 extends over 15 amino acids. CDR1 and CDR2 from the germline V gene are LGHNA and YSLEER. The chain joins TRBV4-3 to TRBJ2-5; D is ambiguous. Sequencing was performed on PBMCs. This sequence was found in a male donor in good health and CMV-seropositive. CDR3 coding DNA: TGCGCCAGCAGCCAAGACGCGGTTAGCAAAGAGACCCAGTACTTC. Residues: CASSQDAVSKETQYF.